Below, 15 T cell receptor beta chains from the same sample are listed, as sequenced in a study of radiotherapy plus CTLA-4 blockade in lung cancer. Using immunoSEQ multiplex PCR, the repertoire was profiled, and TCRdb retains in-frame clones only, with some absent. This table has about 80,000 clones, under 85% appearing once. The material sequenced was peripheral blood, taken from a patient treated with radiotherapy plus ipilimumab. These receptors originate from a human donor with non-small cell lung cancer who had stable disease on radiotherapy plus ipilimumab.

This clone appeared a single time. The chain recombines TRBV9 with TRBJ1-2; D is unclear. Germline V gene sequence: CDR1 SGDLS, CDR2 YYNGEE. The V and J ends lost 0 bases and 8 bases respectively, with 17 bases between them. The CDR3 length is 15 residues. CDR3 sequence (DNA): TGTGCCAGCAGCGTAGATTGGAGACGGGAGGGAGGCTACACCTTC. Protein: CASSVDWRREGGYTF.

The rearrangement uses TRBV6-1 and TRBJ1-5, with D unresolved. Germline V gene data show CDR1 as MNHNS and CDR2 as SASEGT. Trimming shortened V by 4 bases and J by 6 bases, and 19 bases separated the two germline ends. The CDR3 totals 16 residues. The CDR3 region has the DNA TGTGCCAGCAGTGTAAAGTCCGGGTGGGTTCCTCAGCCCCAGCATTTT. Translation gives CASSVKSGWVPQPQHF.

This clone is a singleton in its sample. J is TRBJ2-1 and V is TRBV6-1; TRBD2 might be the D (7 bases). Trimming pared 3 bases from V and 7 bases from J, leaving 13 bases between. This CDR3 spans 14 amino acids. In germline, CDR1 is MNHNS, CDR2 SASEGT. CDR3 region: CASSEGGPGNEQFF. In DNA, the CDR3 is TGTGCCAGCAGTGAGGGGGGGCCGGGGAATGAGCAGTTCTTC.

The J gene is TRBJ2-1, the V gene TRBV7-2; D remains ambiguous. Germline CDR1 is SGHTA and CDR2 is FQGNSA. The V end lost 0 bases, the J end lost 0 bases, and 9 bases lay between the germline ends. CDR3 size: 16 residues. The CDR3 bases are TGTGCCAGCAGCTTAGCCATGGGTGGCTCCTACAATGAGCAGTTCTTC. Protein product: CASSLAMGGSYNEQFF.

The chain recombines TRBV28 with TRBJ1-2; D is perhaps TRBD1 (5 bases). Germline V CDR1 and CDR2: MDHEN, SYDVKM. CDR3 size: 13 residues. V dropped 2 bases and J dropped 8 bases, with 12 bases sitting between them. This CDR3 reads CASSLATGNGYTF. The CDR3 DNA follows: TGTGCCAGCAGTTTAGCTACAGGTAACGGCTACACCTTC.

The genes are TRBV10-2 and TRBJ2-2; 11 bases are shared with TRBD1. J was trimmed by 5 bases and V by 4 bases; bases with no gene match: 6. Germline CDR1 reads WSHSY; CDR2 reads SAAADI. The CDR3 contains 16 residues. The CDR3 here is CASSATGTGGTGELFF. The CDR3 DNA follows: TGCGCCAGCAGTGCTACCGGGACAGGGGGGACCGGGGAGCTGTTTTTT.

The chain is built from TRBV7-3 and TRBJ2-1; the D gene is possibly TRBD1 (6 bases). V was shortened by 5 bases and J by 10 bases, with 12 bases between the two germline ends. The CDR3 spans 12 residues. The germline V gene has CDR1 SGHTA and CDR2 FQGTGA. For the CDR3, the DNA is TGTGCCAGCAGCGAAGCAGGGGACGAGCAGTTCTTC. This encodes CASSEAGDEQFF.

J is TRBJ2-5 and V is TRBV28, with D maybe TRBD2 (6 bases). With 5 bases removed from V and 2 bases from J, the gap between germline ends came to 15 bases. The CDR3 spans 15 residues. Germline assignment: CDR1 MDHEN and CDR2 SYDVKM. CDR3 in amino acids: CASSLNTGLQETQYF. In DNA form, the CDR3 reads TGTGCCAGCAGTCTAAATACGGGACTGCAAGAGACCCAGTACTTC. The full variable domain, completed using reference TRBV28 and TRBJ2-5, is DVKVTQSSRYLVKRTGEKVFLECVQDMDHENMFWYRQDPGLGLRLIYFSYDVKMKEKGDIPEGYSVSREKKERFSLILESASTNQTSMYLCASSLNTGLQETQYFGPGTRLLVL.

V and J are TRBV11-1 and TRBJ2-3; no definite D call. The CDR3 runs to 14 residues. Germline V lookup: CDR1 SGHAT, CDR2 FQDESV (reference sequence). Trimming removed 5 bases at V and 0 bases at J, with 9 bases between. The CDR3 spells CASSPRLSTDTQYF. The DNA of the CDR3 is TGTGCCAGCAGCCCCCGGCTGAGCACAGATACGCAGTATTTT.

The chain is built from TRBV19 and TRBJ1-2; 9 nucleotides align to TRBD1. The CDR3 totals 14 residues. Germline trimming cut 6 bases from V and 4 bases from J; bases unmatched to any gene: 6. Per the germline V gene, CDR1 is LNHDA and CDR2 is SQIVND (reference sequence). The CDR3 DNA reads as TGTGCCAGTAGAAGACAGGGGGAAACCTATGGCTACACCTTC. Translation gives CASRRQGETYGYTF.

This chain links TRBV6-5 with TRBJ1-2; a weak D match, TRBD1 (5 bases). The CDR3 spans 13 residues. With 5 bases removed from V and 9 bases from J, the gap between germline ends came to 16 bases. CDR1 and CDR2 (germline): MNHEY, SVGAGI. CDR3 in amino acids: CASSTQARGSYTF. The CDR3 DNA sequence: TGTGCCAGCAGTACACAGGCGCGGGGTAGCTACACCTTC.

V gene TRBV7-9 combines with J gene TRBJ1-1; 7 bases agree with TRBD1. CDR3 length: 13 amino acids. Germline trimming cut 1 base from V and 10 bases from J; bases unmatched to any gene: 6. Germline CDR1 SEHNR, CDR2 FQNEAQ (reference sequence). The CDR3, as DNA: TGTGCCAGCAGCTTAGAACAGGGGCGTGTAGCTTTCTTT. Residues: CASSLEQGRVAFF.

This chain links TRBV19 with TRBJ2-6; unclear D gene. The CDR3 spans 14 residues. The V end was cut by 4 bases, the J end by 3 bases, with 7 bases between. Germline-derived CDR1 and CDR2 are LNHDA and SQIVND (reference sequence). The CDR3 spells CASSKEIGANVLTF. The DNA of the CDR3 is TGTGCCAGTAGTAAAGAGATTGGGGCCAACGTCCTGACTTTC. The variable domain in full, completed from reference TRBV19 and TRBJ2-6, reads DGGITQSPKYLFRKEGQNVTLSCEQNLNHDAMYWYRQDPGQGLRLIYYSQIVNDFQKGDIAEGYSVSREKKESFPLTVTSAQKNPTAFYLCASSKEIGANVLTFGAGSRLTVL.

The chain combines TRBV30 with TRBJ1-5; D unclear. The ends were cut back, 4 bases at V and 1 base at J, with 11 bases in the middle. Germline lookup yields CDR1 GTSNPN and CDR2 SVGIG (reference sequence). The CDR3 sequence is 14 residues long. The CDR3 reads CAWKLGQSNQPQHF. CDR3 sequence (DNA): TGTGCCTGGAAGCTGGGCCAGAGCAATCAGCCCCAGCATTTT. The whole variable domain, filled in from reference TRBV30 and TRBJ1-5, reads SQTIHQWPATLVQPVGSPLSLECTVEGTSNPNLYWYRQAAGRGLQLLFYSVGIGQISSEVPQNLSASRPQDRQFILSSKKLLLSDSGFYLCAWKLGQSNQPQHFGDGTRLSIL.

The V gene is TRBV6-6, the J gene TRBJ1-5; D is ambiguous. The CDR3 spans 13 residues. The germline V gene has CDR1 MNHNY and CDR2 SVGAGI (reference sequence). Trimming took 0 bases from V and 5 from J, leaving 5 bases between them. CDR3 protein: CASSYSIYQPQHF. As DNA, the CDR3 is TGTGCCAGCAGTTACTCGATTTATCAGCCCCAGCATTTT.